This TCR beta chain stems from a study of T cell repertoires in cytomegalovirus infection. Notes on this clonotype: Antigen: not known.

A single record per CDR3 protein comes from TCRdb applying MiXCR to the reads. The table shows about 68,000 distinct CDR3 sequences, with 22% occurring only once. Germline V gene data show CDR1 as SGHAT and CDR2 as FQNNGV. This CDR3 spans 15 amino acids. Trimming took 5 bases from V and 1 from J; bases not matched to a gene: 7. Study findings and constraints: Ex vivo responses were dominated by HLA-C-restricted CMV-specific TCR beta clonotypes.

Sequencing was done on a sample of PBMCs, sequenced either directly or after in vitro stimulation (not recorded which). This chain links TRBV11-2 with TRBJ2-5; TRBD2 aligns across 7 bases. The receptor comes from a human donor in good health (CMV status not recorded). Some clones in this sample may be carry-over from other donors' samples. The CDR3 DNA follows: TGTGCCAGCAGCCGCATTCGGGGGGTCCAAGAGACCCAGTACTTC. It codes for CASSRIRGVQETQYF.